The subject of this entry is one T cell receptor (beta chain). The repertoire was sequenced with immunoSEQ multiplex PCR; TCRdb's copy has only in-frame clones and lacks some. The profile covers around 45,000 clones, with 70% appearing a single time and 17% taken by the ten largest. The data derive from a study of control samples from healthy donors and cancer patients. In germline, CDR1 is MDHEN, CDR2 SYDVKM. The V and J ends lost 4 bases and 12 bases, in that order; junction bases with no gene match: 4. This CDR3 comprises 12 residues. The source is a male donor with melanoma. The genes are TRBV28 and TRBJ2-7; 12 positions agree with TRBD2. Specimen: formalin-fixed, paraffin-embedded tissue. In DNA, the CDR3 is TGTGCCAGCAGTTCCGGACTAGCGGGACGGTACTTC. Its protein is CASSSGLAGRYF.